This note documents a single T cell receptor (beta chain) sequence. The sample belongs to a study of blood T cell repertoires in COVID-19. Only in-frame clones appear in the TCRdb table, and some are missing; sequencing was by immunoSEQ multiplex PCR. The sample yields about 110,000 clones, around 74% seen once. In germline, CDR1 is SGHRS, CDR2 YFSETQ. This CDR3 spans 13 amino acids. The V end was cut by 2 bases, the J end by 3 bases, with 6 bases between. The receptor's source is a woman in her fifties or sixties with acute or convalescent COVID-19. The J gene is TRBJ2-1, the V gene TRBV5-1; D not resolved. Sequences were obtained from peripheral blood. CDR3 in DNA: TGCGCCAGCAGCTTCACCGGCTACAATGAGCAGTTCTTC. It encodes CASSFTGYNEQFF.